These 14 T cell receptor beta chains share one sample of origin, sequenced in a study of OX40 agonist ivuxolimab in advanced cancers. TCRdb's table, derived via immunoSEQ multiplex PCR, lists solely in-frame clones and lacks some. The sample records more than 55,000 clones, around 85% being singletons. Here the sequenced sample was CD4+ or CD8+ T cells sorted from blood, taken in a trial of the OX40 agonist ivuxolimab. The receptor set was obtained from an adult with an advanced solid tumor such as melanoma, head and neck, liver or kidney cancer.

The chain's CDR3 is CASIRQGSSYEQYF. The CDR3 coding sequence is TGTGCCAGCATCCGACAGGGCAGCTCCTACGAGCAGTACTTC. V and J are TRBV6-1 and TRBJ2-7; 7 bases fit TRBD1. The J segment lost 0 bases and the V segment lost 7 bases, leaving 6 bases of the junction unmatched. CDR1 and CDR2 from the germline V gene are MNHNS and SASEGT. This CDR3 contains 14 residues.

V usage is TRBV27 and J usage is TRBJ1-6; D ambiguous. The CDR3 is 13 residues long. The ends were cut back, 5 bases at V and 6 bases at J, with 8 bases in the middle. Germline CDR1 MNHEY, CDR2 SMNVEV (reference sequence). CDR3 in amino acids: CASSPQSNSPLHF. CDR3 DNA: TGTGCCAGCAGTCCTCAGAGTAATTCACCCCTCCACTTT.

The chain carries TRBV5-6 and TRBJ1-5, with 11 bases fitting TRBD1. CDR3 length equals 14 residues. V gave up 4 bases and J gave up 6 bases; unmatched junction bases: 3. Germline assignment: CDR1 SGHDT and CDR2 YYEEEE. This CDR3 reads CASSHGQGAQPQHF. The CDR3 DNA reads as TGTGCCAGCAGCCATGGACAGGGGGCTCAGCCCCAGCATTTT.

The chain carries TRBV29-1 and TRBJ2-3; 9 bases agree with TRBD1. Trimming at V came to 7 bases and at J to 1 base, leaving 6 bases not matched to a gene. Germline lookup yields CDR1 SQVTM and CDR2 ANQGSEA. The CDR3 consists of 14 residues. CDR3 sequence reads: CSAGRQGGTDTQYF. Written as DNA, the CDR3 is TGCAGCGCGGGGAGACAGGGGGGCACAGATACGCAGTATTTT.

The chain is built from TRBV7-3 and TRBJ2-3; tentatively, D is TRBD2 (6 bases). This CDR3 is 14 amino acids long. V gave up 3 bases and J gave up 4 bases, with 11 bases separating them. Germline CDR1 reads SGHTA; CDR2 reads FQGTGA. The CDR3 DNA is TGTGCCAGCAGCTTCGGGGGTTGGGCAGATACGCAGTATTTT. It yields the protein CASSFGGWADTQYF.

Regarding this clone: Mismatch with germline at one junction end may stem from a read error. The chain employs TRBV11-2 and TRBJ2-7; D uncertain. The CDR3 runs 19 residues. Germline CDR1 reads SGHAT; CDR2 reads FQNNGV. CDR3 DNA: TGTGCCAGCAGTTTAGTCCCATTACGGCTGCTCTTTGACTCCTACGAGCAGTACTTC. Translated, it gives CASSLVPLRLLFDSYEQYF.

The chain links TRBV2 to TRBJ1-1; D is possibly TRBD1 (5 bases). Germline CDR1 SNHLY, CDR2 FYNNEI. The length of the CDR3 is 14 residues. Trimming pared 6 bases from V and 1 base from J, leaving 12 bases between. This CDR3 reads CASSADSRNTEAFF. DNA for the CDR3: TGTGCCAGCAGCGCTGACAGCCGGAACACTGAAGCTTTCTTT.

By sample fraction, this clone is medium-sized. The chain joins TRBV4-2 to TRBJ2-3, with unresolved D. This CDR3 is 16 amino acids long. Germline CDR1 is LGHNA and CDR2 is YNFKEQ. The V end lost 2 bases, the J end lost 2 bases, and 14 bases lay between the germline ends. CDR3 in amino acids: CASSQPTGPNTDTQYF. In DNA, the CDR3 is TGTGCCAGCAGCCAACCGACCGGACCAAACACAGATACGCAGTATTTT.

This rearrangement joins TRBV13 to TRBJ2-3; D is ambiguous. Trimming removed 5 bases at V and 5 bases at J, with 14 bases between. This CDR3 is built from 14 residues. CDR1 and CDR2 from the germline V gene are PRHDT and FYEKMQ (reference sequence). In nucleotides, the CDR3 is TGTGCCAGCAGCCCAACCTCCCTCCGAGATACGCAGTATTTT. Translating it yields CASSPTSLRDTQYF.

The chain combines TRBV6-6 with TRBJ2-5; 9 positions match TRBD1. Germline CDR1 and CDR2: MNHNY and SVGAGI (reference sequence). After removal of 5 bases from V and 3 bases from J, the junction contained 7 bases not matched to a gene. The CDR3 totals 15 residues. CDR3 DNA: TGTGCCAGCAGTCCACCGGGACAGGGTGAAGAGACCCAGTACTTC. This gives the protein CASSPPGQGEETQYF.

This clone has just one count. The V call is TRBV6-6, the J call TRBJ1-2; perhaps TRBD1 as D (6 bases). V was clipped by 4 bases and J by 3 bases, with 18 bases between them. Germline V gene lookup returns CDR1 MNHNY and CDR2 SVGAGI (reference sequence). CDR3 size: 16 residues. The CDR3: CASSWGRGFADYGYTF. The CDR3 coding sequence is TGTGCCAGCAGTTGGGGCAGGGGATTTGCGGACTATGGCTACACCTTC.

V is TRBV5-1 and J is TRBJ2-1; TRBD2 matches at 13 bases. The CDR3 runs 15 residues. Germline V gene lookup returns CDR1 SGHRS and CDR2 YFSETQ. The junction had 5 bases not matched to a gene; V was cut back by 4 bases and J by 7 bases. CDR3 nucleotides: TGCGCCAGCAGCCCGGGACTAGCGGGATTTAATGAGCAGTTCTTC. Amino acid sequence: CASSPGLAGFNEQFF.

This clone was recorded only once. The CDR3 region has the DNA TGTGCCAGCAGCTTTCGAGACAGGCCCCTTAGCACAGATACGCAGTATTTT. It is translated as CASSFRDRPLSTDTQYF. The J gene is TRBJ2-3, the V gene TRBV11-2; maybe TRBD1 (6 bases). V lost 3 bases and J lost 0, with 16 bases in between. Germline V gene lookup returns CDR1 SGHAT and CDR2 FQNNGV. The CDR3 has 17 residues.

This sequence joins TRBV18 and TRBJ2-1; 8 positions agree with TRBD2. The CDR3 consists of 18 residues. Germline V gives CDR1 KGHSH, CDR2 LQKENI. J lost 1 base, V lost 5 bases, and 13 bases had no gene match. The DNA for the CDR3 is TGTGCCAGCTCATCTCTACCGCTAGCGGGTATTTCCTACAATGAGCAGTTCTTC. As protein: CASSSLPLAGISYNEQFF.